These 26 T cell receptor beta chains share one sample of origin, sequenced in a study of blood T cell repertoires in COVID-19. Measured with immunoSEQ multiplex PCR; TCRdb has only the in-frame clones, and not every one. The table lists some 100,000 clones, approximately 85% of them singletons. Material: peripheral blood. The receptors were gathered from a woman between 55 and 75 years old with acute or convalescent COVID-19.

This clone has a handful of counts. The J gene is TRBJ1-2, the V gene TRBV4-1; TRBD1 agrees at 7 bases. This CDR3 spans 14 amino acids. The junction had 5 bases not matched to a gene; V was cut back by 2 bases and J by 5 bases. Germline-derived CDR1 and CDR2 are MGHRA and YSYEKL. In DNA form, the CDR3 reads TGCGCCAGCAGCCAACCGACAGGGCGTTATGGCTACACCTTC. This sequence encodes CASSQPTGRYGYTF.

V usage is TRBV7-3 and J usage is TRBJ2-1; D is unclear. Deletions cut 5 bases from V and 0 bases from J, with 11 bases between. The length of the CDR3 is 15 residues. CDR1 and CDR2 (germline): SGHTA, FQGTGA. CDR3 sequence reads: CASSTSVSSYNEQFF. As DNA, the CDR3 is TGTGCCAGCAGCACCAGCGTTAGCTCCTACAATGAGCAGTTCTTC.

The chain is built from TRBV11-2 and TRBJ1-5; D is unclear. Germline lookup yields CDR1 SGHAT and CDR2 FQNNGV. V lost 3 bases to trimming and J lost 2 bases, with 5 bases between them. The CDR3 is made up of 13 amino acids. CDR3 residues: CASSFEGNQPQHF. The CDR3 nucleotides read TGTGCCAGCAGCTTCGAGGGCAATCAGCCCCAGCATTTT. The full variable domain, completed using reference TRBV11-2 and TRBJ1-5, is EAGVAQSPRYKIIEKRQSVAFWCNPISGHATLYWYQQILGQGPKLLIQFQNNGVVDDSQLPKDRFSAERLKGVDSTLKIQPAKLEDSAVYLCASSFEGNQPQHFGDGTRLSIL.

The gene calls are TRBV3-1 (or the pseudogene TRBV3-2) and TRBJ1-2; 9 nucleotides align to TRBD1. Germline V CDR1 and CDR2: LGHDT, YNNKEL (reference sequence). The CDR3 loop spans 14 amino acids. With 4 bases clipped from V and 6 bases from J, the junction kept 6 bases outside the gene matches. CDR3 sequence reads: CASSPTGTGNGYTF. CDR3 in DNA: TGTGCCAGCAGCCCGACCGGGACAGGGAATGGCTACACCTTC.

Notes on this clone: The sample contains more than one DNA sequence encoding this CDR3. V is TRBV7-2 and J is TRBJ2-3, with 10 bases fitting TRBD2. The CDR3 contains 14 residues. Germline trimming cut 5 bases from V and 4 bases from J; bases unmatched to any gene: 3. Germline CDR1 and CDR2: SGHTA and FQGNSA. CDR3: CASSPGTSADTQYF. CDR3 nucleotide sequence: TGTGCCAGCAGCCCAGGGACTAGCGCAGATACGCAGTATTTT.

The chain recombines TRBV2 with TRBJ1-1; 9 positions agree with TRBD1. CDR3 length: 16 residues. Trimming cost V 4 bases and J 4 bases; bases outside gene matches: 10. Germline lookup yields CDR1 SNHLY and CDR2 FYNNEI. This CDR3 is CASSASGTGILTEAFF. The CDR3 coding sequence is TGTGCCAGCAGTGCGTCCGGGACAGGGATTCTCACTGAAGCTTTCTTT.

This sequence joins TRBV28 and TRBJ1-6, with D possibly being TRBD1 (6 bases). Per germline, CDR1 MDHEN and CDR2 SYDVKM. This CDR3 has 15 residues. Deletions cut 5 bases from V and 10 bases from J, with 18 bases between. DNA for the CDR3: TGTGCCAGCAGTCTTCAACAGGGTAACGGGTCACCCCTCCACTTT. Translated: CASSLQQGNGSPLHF.

The V gene is TRBV3-1 (or the pseudogene TRBV3-2), the J gene TRBJ2-2, with D possibly being TRBD2 (6 bases). Looked up from germline, CDR1 is LGHDT and CDR2 is YNNKEL (reference sequence). The length of the CDR3 is 16 residues. V was trimmed by 3 bases and J by 5 bases, leaving 16 bases between them. CDR3: CASSHGLGGRTGELFF. The CDR3 DNA reads as TGTGCCAGCAGCCATGGGTTGGGTGGGAGGACCGGGGAGCTGTTTTTT.

This clone showed up just a few times. CDR3 sequence reads: CAISHTASRGQYF. The CDR3 nucleotides are TGTGCCATCAGCCATACGGCGTCCAGGGGGCAGTACTTC. This sequence joins TRBV10-3 and TRBJ2-7; perhaps TRBD1 as D (6 bases). V was pared by 6 bases and J by 9 bases, with 18 bases between. CDR3 size: 13 residues. Germline CDR1 reads ENHRY; CDR2 reads SYGVKD.

J is TRBJ2-1 and V is TRBV19, with TRBD2 identical over 8 bases. The CDR3 consists of 15 residues. Trimming took 1 base from V and 4 from J; bases not matched to a gene: 3. The germline gives CDR1 LNHDA, CDR2 SQIVND (reference sequence). CDR3 residues: CASSIVTSGYNEQFF. The CDR3 region has the DNA TGTGCCAGTAGTATAGTAACTAGCGGTTACAATGAGCAGTTCTTC. Full variable domain (remainder filled in from reference TRBV19 and TRBJ2-1): DGGITQSPKYLFRKEGQNVTLSCEQNLNHDAMYWYRQDPGQGLRLIYYSQIVNDFQKGDIAEGYSVSREKKESFPLTVTSAQKNPTAFYLCASSIVTSGYNEQFFGPGTRLTVL.

In its sample, this clone was seen once. The CDR3 loop reads CASSPQAGTSEQFF. CDR3 bases: TGTGCCAGCAGTCCACAGGCGGGGACTAGCGAGCAGTTCTTC. The chain links TRBV2 to TRBJ2-1; TRBD2 matches at 9 bases. Germline V gene sequence: CDR1 SNHLY, CDR2 FYNNEI. The CDR3 has 14 residues. V trimming: 5 bases; J trimming: 10 bases; junction bases outside the gene matches: 9.

The CDR3 loop reads CASSHGAGNTIYF. CDR3 in DNA: TGTGCCAGCAGCCACGGGGCTGGAAACACCATATATTTT. The rearrangement uses TRBV14 and TRBJ1-3; no reliable D call. CDR3 length: 13 amino acids. The ends were cut back, 3 bases at V and 2 bases at J, with 5 bases in the middle. CDR1 and CDR2 (germline): SGHDN, FVKESK.

This rearrangement joins TRBV7-8 to TRBJ1-1, with 7 bases aligning to TRBD1. With V trimmed by 3 bases and J by 4 bases, 11 bases remained unmatched. The length of the CDR3 is 16 residues. CDR1 and CDR2 from the germline V gene are SGHVS and FQNEAQ. This CDR3 is CASSLRQGTLATEAFF. The CDR3 nucleotides are TGTGCCAGCAGCTTGAGACAGGGAACCCTAGCCACTGAAGCTTTCTTT.

V is TRBV20-1 and J is TRBJ1-5; 7 bases line up with TRBD1. Germline CDR1 is DFQATT and CDR2 is SNEGSKA (reference sequence). The CDR3 loop spans 14 amino acids. V was clipped by 3 bases and J by 5 bases; unmatched bases: 7. Here the CDR3 DNA reads TGCAGTGCTAGTGTCGGGGACAGCGATCAGCCCCAGCATTTT. It translates to CSASVGDSDQPQHF.

The chain is built from TRBV5-4 and TRBJ1-2, with unresolved D. The germline CDR1 and CDR2 sequences are SGHNT and YYREEE (reference sequence). This CDR3 comprises 13 residues. The V and J ends lost 2 bases and 5 bases respectively, with 10 bases between them. CDR3 loop: CASSFVGQYGYTF. CDR3 nucleotide sequence: TGTGCCAGCAGCTTCGTTGGGCAGTATGGCTACACCTTC.

This chain joins TRBV5-4 and TRBJ1-1; D not certain. Germline V gene lookup returns CDR1 SGHNT and CDR2 YYREEE (reference sequence). Trimming cost V 4 bases and J 1 base, with 8 bases left between them. The CDR3 extends over 13 amino acids. This CDR3 is CASSTSENTEAFF. In nucleotides, the CDR3 is TGTGCCAGCAGCACCTCAGAGAACACTGAAGCTTTCTTT.

The chain joins TRBV6-2 or TRBV6-3 to TRBJ2-2; 14 bases are shared with TRBD2. The V gene's germline CDR1 is MNHEY and CDR2 SVGEGT. The CDR3 contains 18 residues. Trimming cost V 6 bases and J 7 bases; bases outside gene matches: 13. For the CDR3, the DNA is TGTGCCAGCAGCTCAGGGGGGCGGACTAGCGGGAGGATCGGGGAGCTGTTTTTT. Protein product: CASSSGGRTSGRIGELFF.

This clone came up once. CDR3 region: CASTLAGGPNEQFF. CDR3 DNA sequence: TGTGCCAGTACACTAGCGGGAGGGCCGAATGAGCAGTTCTTC. V usage is TRBV19 and J usage is TRBJ2-1; 13 positions match TRBD2. CDR3 length: 14 residues. The V gene's germline CDR1 is LNHDA and CDR2 SQIVND (reference sequence). V lost 7 bases, J lost 7 bases, and 4 bases stayed unmatched. Based on the CDR3 plus reference TRBV19 and TRBJ2-1, the full variable domain is DGGITQSPKYLFRKEGQNVTLSCEQNLNHDAMYWYRQDPGQGLRLIYYSQIVNDFQKGDIAEGYSVSREKKESFPLTVTSAQKNPTAFYLCASTLAGGPNEQFFGPGTRLTVL.

This clone was found once. This chain links TRBV28 with TRBJ2-1; D perhaps matches TRBD2 (6 bases). V was pared by 8 bases and J by 1 base, with 12 bases between. The germline gives CDR1 MDHEN, CDR2 SYDVKM. This CDR3 contains 14 residues. The DNA of the CDR3 is TGTGCCAGCGCGGAGGGGCGATCCTACAATGAGCAGTTCTTC. Protein product: CASAEGRSYNEQFF. Complete variable domain (other parts from reference TRBV28 and TRBJ2-1): DVKVTQSSRYLVKRTGEKVFLECVQDMDHENMFWYRQDPGLGLRLIYFSYDVKMKEKGDIPEGYSVSREKKERFSLILESASTNQTSMYLCASAEGRSYNEQFFGPGTRLTVL.

This chain uses TRBV2 with TRBJ2-3, with 10 bases that match TRBD2. Germline V gene data show CDR1 as SNHLY and CDR2 as FYNNEI. The CDR3 covers 17 residues. V dropped 4 bases and J dropped 5; count of bases not matched to a gene: 12. CDR3 sequence (DNA): TGTGCCAGCAGTGTGGAAACTAGCGGGGCCTGGGGAGATACGCAGTATTTT. This encodes CASSVETSGAWGDTQYF.

The chain joins TRBV25-1 to TRBJ2-3; tentatively, D is TRBD2 (6 bases). The CDR3 consists of 15 residues. Trimming removed 3 bases from V and 0 bases from J, with 10 bases in between. Germline V gives CDR1 MGHDK, CDR2 SYGVNS. The CDR3 nucleotides are TGTGCCAGCAGTGACTTCGCGGGAAGCACAGATACGCAGTATTTT. Translation: CASSDFAGSTDTQYF. The variable domain in full, with the rest retrieved from reference TRBV25-1 and TRBJ2-3, is EADIYQTPRYLVIGTGKKITLECSQTMGHDKMYWYQQDPGMELHLIHYSYGVNSTEKGDLSSESTVSRIRTEHFPLTLESARPSHTSQYLCASSDFAGSTDTQYFGPGTRLTVL.

The V call is TRBV11-3, the J call TRBJ2-5; D is perhaps TRBD1 (6 bases). Germline loops: CDR1 SGHNT, CDR2 YENEEA. CDR3 length: 17 residues. V was pared by 3 bases and J by 0 bases, with 17 bases between. Here the CDR3 DNA reads TGTGCCAGCAGCTTGGGGATGGGGACACGGTACCAAGAGACCCAGTACTTC. Its protein is CASSLGMGTRYQETQYF.

The J gene is TRBJ2-2, the V gene TRBV9; 8 bases map to TRBD1. J lost 4 bases, V lost 5 bases, and 4 bases had no gene match. Germline values: CDR1 SGDLS, CDR2 YYNGEE. The CDR3 spans 14 residues. As DNA, the CDR3 is TGTGCCAGCAGTTTCACAGGGGGCACCGGGGAGCTGTTTTTT. This translates into CASSFTGGTGELFF.

This CDR3 reads CASRKGRGNQPQHF. CDR3 bases: TGTGCCAGCAGGAAAGGTCGGGGGAATCAGCCCCAGCATTTT. J is TRBJ1-5 and V is TRBV27, with D perhaps TRBD1 (5 bases). Deletions cut 6 bases from V and 4 bases from J, with 13 bases between. Germline CDR1 and CDR2: MNHEY and SMNVEV (reference sequence). The CDR3 sequence is 14 residues long.

The chain combines TRBV29-1 with TRBJ2-7; 14 bases map to TRBD2. Germline-derived CDR1 and CDR2 are SQVTM and ANQGSEA. The CDR3 loop spans 15 amino acids. Losses at the gene ends were 6 bases for V and 2 bases for J; bases not matched to a gene: 6. In DNA, the CDR3 is TGCAGCGTGGGTGGACTAGCGGGAGGCGCCTACGAGCAGTACTTC. Translated, it gives CSVGGLAGGAYEQYF.

This clone was counted a single time. This rearrangement joins TRBV3-1 (or the pseudogene TRBV3-2) to TRBJ1-2; 7 bases agree with TRBD1. With 3 bases clipped from V and 4 bases from J, the junction kept 8 bases outside the gene matches. The CDR3 spans 15 residues. Germline V CDR1 and CDR2: LGHDT, YNNKEL (reference sequence). In DNA, the CDR3 is TGTGCCAGCAGCCACTTAGACAGGGCTTCCTATGGCTACACCTTC. The encoded protein is CASSHLDRASYGYTF.